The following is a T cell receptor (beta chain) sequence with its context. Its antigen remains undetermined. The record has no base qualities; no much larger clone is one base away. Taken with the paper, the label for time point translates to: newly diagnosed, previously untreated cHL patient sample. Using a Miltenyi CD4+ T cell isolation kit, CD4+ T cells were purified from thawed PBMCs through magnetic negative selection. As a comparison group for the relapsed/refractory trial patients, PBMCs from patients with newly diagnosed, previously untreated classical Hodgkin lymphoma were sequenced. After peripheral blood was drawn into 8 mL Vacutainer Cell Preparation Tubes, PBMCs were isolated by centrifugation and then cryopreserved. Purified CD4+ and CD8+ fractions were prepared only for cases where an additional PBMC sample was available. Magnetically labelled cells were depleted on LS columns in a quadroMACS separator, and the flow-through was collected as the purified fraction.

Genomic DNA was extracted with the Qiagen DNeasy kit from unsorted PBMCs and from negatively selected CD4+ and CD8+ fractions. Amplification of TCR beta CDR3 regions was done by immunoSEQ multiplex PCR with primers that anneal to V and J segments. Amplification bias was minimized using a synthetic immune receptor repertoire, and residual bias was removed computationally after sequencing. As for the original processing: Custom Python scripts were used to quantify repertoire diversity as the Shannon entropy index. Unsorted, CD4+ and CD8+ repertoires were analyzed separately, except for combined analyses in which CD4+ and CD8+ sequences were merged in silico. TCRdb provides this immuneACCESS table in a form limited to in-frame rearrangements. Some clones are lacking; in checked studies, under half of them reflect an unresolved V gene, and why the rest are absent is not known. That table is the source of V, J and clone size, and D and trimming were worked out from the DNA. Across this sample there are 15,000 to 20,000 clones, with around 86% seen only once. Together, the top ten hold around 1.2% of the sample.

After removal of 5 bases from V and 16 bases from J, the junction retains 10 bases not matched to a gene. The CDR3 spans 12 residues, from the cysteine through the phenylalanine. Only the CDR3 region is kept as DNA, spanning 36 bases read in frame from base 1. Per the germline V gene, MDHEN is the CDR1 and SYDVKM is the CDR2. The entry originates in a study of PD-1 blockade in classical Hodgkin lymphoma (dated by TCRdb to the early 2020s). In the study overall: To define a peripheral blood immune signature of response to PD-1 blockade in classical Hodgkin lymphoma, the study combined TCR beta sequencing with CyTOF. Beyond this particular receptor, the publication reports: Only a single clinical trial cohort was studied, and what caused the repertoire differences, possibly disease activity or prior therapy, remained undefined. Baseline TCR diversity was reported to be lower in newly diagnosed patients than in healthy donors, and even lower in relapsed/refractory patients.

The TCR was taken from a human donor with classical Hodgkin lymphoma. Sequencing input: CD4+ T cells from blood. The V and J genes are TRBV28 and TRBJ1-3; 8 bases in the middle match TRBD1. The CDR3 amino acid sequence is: CASSPSGTGFYF. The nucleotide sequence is TGTGCCAGCAGTCCCTCCGGGACAGGTTTTTATTTT.